This paragraph reports one T cell receptor beta chain. The sample originates from a study of blood T cell repertoires in COVID-19. Only in-frame clones appear in the TCRdb table, and some are missing; sequencing was by immunoSEQ multiplex PCR. The sample includes about 160,000 clones, roughly 90% of them seen just once. The CDR3 is 16 amino acids. Losses at the gene ends were 4 bases for V and 0 bases for J; bases not matched to a gene: 8. Germline loops: CDR1 SGDLS, CDR2 YYNGEE. The sample comprised PBMCs or T cells enriched from blood (not recorded which). This rearrangement joins TRBV9 to TRBJ2-3; TRBD2 agrees at 7 bases. This sequence was found in a woman between 40 and 55 years old who had been exposed to COVID-19. In DNA form, the CDR3 reads TGTGCCAGCAGCAAGATGACTAGCTGGAGCACAGATACGCAGTATTTT. Translated: CASSKMTSWSTDTQYF. Full variable domain (rest looked up from reference TRBV9 and TRBJ2-3): DSGVTQTPKHLITATGQRVTLRCSPRSGDLSVYWYQQSLDQGLQFLIQYYNGEERAKGNILERFSAQQFPDLHSELNLSSLELGDSALYFCASSKMTSWSTDTQYFGPGTRLTVL.